These 17 T cell receptor beta chains were sequenced from one sample in a study of CD8 T cells in ankylosing spondylitis. The study's findings and limits: Several highly homologous variants formed a TCR beta motif that appeared characteristic of ankylosing spondylitis blood.

TCRdb itself ran the 5' RACE reads through MiXCR, one entry per CDR3 protein. Counted here are about 840,000 distinct CDR3 sequences, 10% to 15% occurring once; the ten biggest clones make up 0.51%. Antigens for these TCRs are unknown. Sequencing was performed on blood, either unsorted or a sorted T cell fraction (not recorded which). Receptors originate from a male donor with ankylosing spondylitis.

This clonotype was observed at least ten times. The V and J genes are TRBV28 and TRBJ2-1, with D hard to call. Trimming pared 6 bases from V and 15 bases from J, leaving 18 bases between. The germline V gene encodes CDR1 MDHEN and CDR2 SYDVKM. The CDR3 is made up of 12 amino acids. The CDR3 reads CASSRGNPRPFF. In DNA, the CDR3 is TGTGCCAGCAGCCGTGGGAACCCCCGGCCGTTCTTC.

This clonotype was seen only a few times. The CDR3 DNA reads as TGCGCCAGCAGCTTGGGCATCGGCACGAACACTGAAGCTTTCTTT. It specifies CASSLGIGTNTEAFF. The V gene is TRBV5-1, the J gene TRBJ1-1; D remains unclear. This CDR3 spans 15 amino acids. The V gene's germline CDR1 is SGHRS and CDR2 YFSETQ. V lost 0 bases and J 1 base, leaving 10 bases between the germline ends. The full variable domain, in which reference TRBV5-1 and TRBJ1-1 provide the parts outside the CDR3, is KAGVTQTPRYLIKTRGQQVTLSCSPISGHRSVSWYQQTPGQGLQFLFEYFSETQRNKGNFPGRFSGRQFSNSRSEMNVSTLELGDSALYLCASSLGIGTNTEAFFGQGTRLTVV.

In this sample, this clonotype turned up a few times. The chain has TRBV18 and TRBJ2-1; D is possibly TRBD1 or TRBD2 (5 bases each). CDR3 length: 18 amino acids. CDR1 is KGHSH, CDR2 LQKENI, per germline. V was cut by 1 base and J by 3 bases, with 19 bases left in between. For the CDR3, the DNA is TGTGCCAGCTCACCACTACCATCAGGGATGGCGGGCTACAATGAGCAGTTCTTC. Translating it yields CASSPLPSGMAGYNEQFF.

This chain uses TRBV27 with TRBJ2-7; TRBD1 matches 10 bases. This CDR3 contains 15 residues. CDR1 is MNHEY and CDR2 is SMNVEV in the germline V gene (reference sequence). The ends lost 6 bases at V and 6 bases at J; junction bases unmatched: 11. The DNA for the CDR3 is TGTGCCAGCAGAATACCCGGGACAGGGGATAGCGAGCAGTACTTC. The encoded protein is CASRIPGTGDSEQYF.

There are a few counts of this clonotype. The V gene is TRBV24-1, the J gene TRBJ2-1; 15 nucleotides line up with TRBD2. The CDR3 loop spans 18 amino acids. CDR1 and CDR2 from the germline V gene are KGHDR and SFDVKD. With V trimmed by 4 bases and J by 1 base, 4 bases remained unmatched. CDR3 sequence: CATSDPGTSGRSYNEQFF. CDR3 sequence (DNA): TGTGCCACCAGTGACCCTGGGACTAGCGGGAGGTCCTACAATGAGCAGTTCTTC.

The chain combines TRBV9 with TRBJ2-7; maybe TRBD1 (7 bases). The CDR3 spans 15 residues. Germline V gene sequence: CDR1 SGDLS, CDR2 YYNGEE. V was clipped by 0 bases and J by 2 bases, with 12 bases between them. CDR3 loop: CASSVGGTDTYEQYF. CDR3 sequence (DNA): TGTGCCAGCAGCGTAGGCGGGACAGACACCTACGAGCAGTACTTC.

The gene calls are TRBV12-3 or TRBV12-4 and TRBJ1-1; maybe TRBD1 (6 bases). Trimming took off 5 bases at V and 3 bases at J, with 16 bases between the two ends. This CDR3 spans 15 amino acids. DNA of the CDR3: TGTGCCAGCAGTCCTACCGGGGGCGGGCACACTGAAGCTTTCTTT. The encoded protein is CASSPTGGGHTEAFF.

Only a few counts were recorded for this clonotype. The genes are TRBV6-1 and TRBJ1-2; 8 bases line up with TRBD1. The germline gives CDR1 MNHNS, CDR2 SASEGT. Trimming removed 11 bases from V and 0 bases from J; junction bases left unmatched: 8. This CDR3 has 14 residues. CDR3 residues: CAGQGAPSNYGYTF. The CDR3 DNA sequence: TGTGCCGGACAGGGAGCGCCTTCTAACTATGGCTACACCTTC.

V gene TRBV6-1 combines with J gene TRBJ2-2, with D uncertain. The CDR3 is made up of 15 amino acids. Trimming removed 1 base from V and 0 bases from J, with 6 bases in between. The germline CDR1 and CDR2 sequences are MNHNS and SASEGT. The CDR3 protein is CASSEVTANTGELFF. The CDR3 DNA is TGTGCCAGCAGTGAAGTTACAGCGAACACCGGGGAGCTGTTTTTT.

V gene TRBV7-9 combines with J gene TRBJ1-5, with no clear D. CDR1 is SEHNR, CDR2 FQNEAQ, per germline (reference sequence). The CDR3 spans 16 residues. Deletions cut 0 bases from V and 3 bases from J, with 12 bases between. The CDR3, as DNA: TGTGCCAGCAGCTTAGCGGCAGGAGCCTTCAATCAGCCCCAGCATTTT. Translated, it gives CASSLAAGAFNQPQHF.

V usage is TRBV5-1 and J usage is TRBJ2-1; possibly TRBD2 for D (5 bases). Trimming left V 5 bases short and J 2 bases short, with 11 bases between. The CDR3 is 14 amino acids. CDR1 is SGHRS and CDR2 is YFSETQ in the germline V gene. The CDR3 region is CASRPGSAYNEQFF. CDR3 in DNA: TGCGCCAGCAGGCCGGGATCCGCCTACAATGAGCAGTTCTTC.

This clonotype has ten or more counts. The J gene is TRBJ2-7, the V gene TRBV6-5; D ambiguous. This CDR3 region has 15 residues. Trimming removed 5 bases at V and 0 bases at J, with 14 bases between. Germline CDR1 is MNHEY and CDR2 is SVGAGI. CDR3 sequence (DNA): TGTGCCAGCAGTACCCGACTGTTGATCTCCTACGAGCAGTACTTC. As protein: CASSTRLLISYEQYF.

The table lists this clonotype with a few counts. The chain recombines TRBV5-1 with TRBJ2-1; D unclear. The CDR3 contains 15 residues. V shed 0 bases and J shed 2 bases, with 9 bases lying between them. Germline V lookup: CDR1 SGHRS, CDR2 YFSETQ. DNA of the CDR3: TGCGCCAGCAGCTTGGATCGAGTCGCCTACAATGAGCAGTTCTTC. Its translation is CASSLDRVAYNEQFF.

This clonotype turned up a few times. The chain is built from TRBV12-3 or TRBV12-4 and TRBJ1-5; 7 bases fit TRBD1. V shed 7 bases, J shed 3 bases, and the junction held 9 bases outside the gene matches. This CDR3 region has 15 residues. For the CDR3, the DNA is TGTGCCAGCACCTTCGGACAGGTAGTCAATCAGCCCCAGCATTTT. As protein: CASTFGQVVNQPQHF.

The V gene is TRBV6-4, the J gene TRBJ2-3; 13 positions agree with TRBD2. V lost 6 bases, J lost 4 bases, and 4 bases stayed unmatched. Germline CDR1 MRHNA, CDR2 SNTAGT. This CDR3 contains 15 residues. CDR3 nucleotides: TGTGCCAGCAGCCGGACTAGCGGGAGCGCAGATACGCAGTATTTT. It translates to CASSRTSGSADTQYF.

V is TRBV27 and J is TRBJ1-5; no clear D gene. Germline CDR1 reads MNHEY; CDR2 reads SMNVEV (reference sequence). This CDR3 has 15 residues. The germline V and J ends were trimmed by 10 bases and 1 base, with 17 bases remaining between them. For the CDR3, the DNA is TGTGCCACCACACCGACCCCCGGGAGCAATCAGCCCCAGCATTTT. It yields the protein CATTPTPGSNQPQHF.

There are a few counts of this clonotype. This chain joins TRBV10-3 and TRBJ2-7; 13 bases are shared with TRBD2. The ends lost 6 bases at V and 3 bases at J; junction bases unmatched: 11. Looked up from germline, CDR1 is ENHRY and CDR2 is SYGVKD. The CDR3 is 17 residues long. CDR3: CAIRGTSGESRFYEQYF. Written as DNA, the CDR3 is TGTGCCATCAGGGGGACTAGCGGGGAAAGTCGCTTCTACGAGCAGTACTTC.